Listed below are T cell receptor beta chains from one sample, sequenced in a study of vaccination effects on CD4 cells after COVID-19. Which antigens these TCRs recognize remains unknown. Clones were read by immunoSEQ multiplex PCR, and TCRdb kept only the in-frame ones, dropping some. Among 41,000 or so clones listed, roughly 82% were seen once. This specimen consisted of CD4+ T cells from PBMCs cultured with HCoV-NL63 spike peptides, obtained before COVID-19 vaccination. The source of these receptors is a human donor who received a COVID-19 vaccine. Both conserved end residues are part of each CDR3. D genes are given only for firm matches. Expanded clones get a size class; other rows say once, few or many, or leave the size out.

abundance | j_gene | v_gene | d_gene | CDR3nt | CDR3aa
once | TRBJ1-6 | TRBV7-2 | NA | TGTGCCACCAGCGGGTTAACTTCGGGGACCCTCCACTTT | CATSGLTSGTLHF
NA | TRBJ1-1 | TRBV5-5 | NA | TGTGCCAGCAGCTTTGGGGCGGACACTGAAGCTTTCTTT | CASSFGADTEAFF
NA | TRBJ2-1 | TRBV19 | NA | TGTGCCAGTAGTTCCGGGGGCAGAAACTCCTACAATGAGCAGTTCTTC | CASSSGGRNSYNEQFF
few | TRBJ1-6 | TRBV12-3/TRBV12-4 | NA | TGTGCCAGCAGTATATTAGAGCGGCCCCTCCACTTT | CASSILERPLHF
NA | TRBJ2-5 | TRBV24-1 | NA | TGTGCCACCAGTGGAATAGCTTTGGAGACCCAGTACTTC | CATSGIALETQYF
NA | TRBJ1-2 | TRBV7-2 | NA | TGTGCCAGCAGCTTAATTACACAGGGCGGCTATGGCTACACCTTC | CASSLITQGGYGYTF
few | TRBJ1-5 | TRBV2 | NA | TGTGCCAGCAGTTATACAGGGTTAGGTCAGCCCCAGCATTTT | CASSYTGLGQPQHF
NA | TRBJ2-5 | TRBV5-1 | NA | TGCGCCAGCAGCTCATACATCACGGGGGGCGAGGAGACCCAGTACTTC | CASSSYITGGEETQYF
NA | TRBJ1-4 | TRBV5-4 | TRBD1 | TGTGCCAGCAGCTCAGGGACAGGAGGGGCTGAAAAACTGTTTTTT | CASSSGTGGAEKLFF
NA | TRBJ1-6 | TRBV28 | TRBD1 | TGTGCCAGCAGTTTGGGGTCAGGGGGGTATTCACCCCTCCACTTT | CASSLGSGGYSPLHF